The 8 T cell receptor beta chains listed next were all sequenced from one sample in a study of blood T cell repertoires in COVID-19. Clones were read by immunoSEQ multiplex PCR, and TCRdb kept only the in-frame ones, dropping some. The sample has roughly 380,000 clones, approximately 87% seen once. The sequenced sample consisted of PBMCs or T cells enriched from blood (not recorded which). These receptor sequences come from a man younger than 40 who had recovered from COVID-19.

The chain employs TRBV16 and TRBJ1-2, with 7 bases matching TRBD1. From germline, CDR1 is KGHSY and CDR2 FQNENV. J lost 4 bases, V lost 6 bases, and 14 bases had no gene match. The CDR3 runs to 16 residues. The CDR3 sequence is CASSPFKQGRPYGYTF. The CDR3 bases are TGTGCCAGCAGTCCATTCAAACAGGGGAGACCCTATGGCTACACCTTC.

The chain joins TRBV12-5 to TRBJ2-7; 8 bases match TRBD1. Germline-derived CDR1 and CDR2 are LGHNT and FRNRAP. Germline trimming cut 0 bases from V and 3 bases from J; bases unmatched to any gene: 10. The CDR3 consists of 17 residues. This chain's CDR3 is CASGLVLGGQDYYEQYF. The CDR3 DNA reads as TGTGCTAGTGGTTTGGTACTAGGGGGACAGGATTACTACGAGCAGTACTTC.

The chain combines TRBV10-1 with TRBJ2-3; 7 nucleotides line up with TRBD1. V lost 5 bases to trimming and J lost 5 bases; unmatched junction nucleotides: 16. From germline, CDR1 is WNHNN and CDR2 SYGVQD (reference sequence). This CDR3 spans 17 amino acids. Written as DNA, the CDR3 is TGCGCCAGCAGTTTCGGACAGGTTGAGGGAATAGAAGATACGCAGTATTTT. It codes for CASSFGQVEGIEDTQYF.

This clone appeared a single time. The V call is TRBV19, the J call TRBJ1-3; 7 nucleotides agree with TRBD1. Per germline, CDR1 LNHDA and CDR2 SQIVND (reference sequence). The CDR3 contains 14 residues. Trimming cost V 6 bases and J 1 base; bases outside gene matches: 3. Here the CDR3 DNA reads TGTGCCAGTAGACCAGGGGGATCTGGAAACACCATATATTTT. As protein: CASRPGGSGNTIYF.

The rearrangement joins TRBV18 to TRBJ2-7; weak D call: TRBD1 (6 bases). The CDR3 extends over 14 amino acids. V shed 3 bases and J shed 2 bases, with 11 bases lying between them. The germline CDR1 and CDR2 sequences are KGHSH and LQKENI. CDR3 sequence (DNA): TGTGCCAGCTCACCCAGGACAGATGCCTACGAGCAGTACTTC. Protein product: CASSPRTDAYEQYF.

V is TRBV11-2 and J is TRBJ1-2, with TRBD1 matching 9 bases. V was pared by 1 base and J by 8 bases, with 11 bases of the junction left unmatched. CDR1 and CDR2 (germline): SGHAT, FQNNGV. CDR3 length: 16 residues. The CDR3 DNA is TGTGCCAGCAGCTTAGTAGGCCAACAGGGGGCCTACGGCTACACCTTC. Protein product: CASSLVGQQGAYGYTF.

The chain employs TRBV5-4 and TRBJ2-7; 7 bases are a match to TRBD1. Losses at the gene ends were 4 bases for V and 2 bases for J; bases not matched to a gene: 3. The CDR3 has 13 amino acids. CDR1 and CDR2 (germline): SGHNT, YYREEE (reference sequence). CDR3: CASSHRGTYEQYF. In nucleotides, the CDR3 is TGTGCCAGCAGCCACAGGGGTACCTACGAGCAGTACTTC. The entire variable domain, with the rest obtained from reference TRBV5-4 and TRBJ2-7, is as follows: ETGVTQSPTHLIKTRGQQVTLRCSSQSGHNTVSWYQQALGQGPQFIFQYYREEENGRGNFPPRFSGLQFPNYSSELNVNALELDDSALYLCASSHRGTYEQYFGPGTRLTVT.

This chain links TRBV10-1 with TRBJ2-7; TRBD1 matches at 7 bases. Per germline, CDR1 WNHNN and CDR2 SYGVQD (reference sequence). The J segment lost 9 bases and the V segment lost 3 bases, leaving 2 bases of the junction unmatched. This CDR3 comprises 11 residues. DNA of the CDR3: TGCGCCAGCAGTGAAGGGGGCGTGCAGTACTTC. Amino acid sequence: CASSEGGVQYF.